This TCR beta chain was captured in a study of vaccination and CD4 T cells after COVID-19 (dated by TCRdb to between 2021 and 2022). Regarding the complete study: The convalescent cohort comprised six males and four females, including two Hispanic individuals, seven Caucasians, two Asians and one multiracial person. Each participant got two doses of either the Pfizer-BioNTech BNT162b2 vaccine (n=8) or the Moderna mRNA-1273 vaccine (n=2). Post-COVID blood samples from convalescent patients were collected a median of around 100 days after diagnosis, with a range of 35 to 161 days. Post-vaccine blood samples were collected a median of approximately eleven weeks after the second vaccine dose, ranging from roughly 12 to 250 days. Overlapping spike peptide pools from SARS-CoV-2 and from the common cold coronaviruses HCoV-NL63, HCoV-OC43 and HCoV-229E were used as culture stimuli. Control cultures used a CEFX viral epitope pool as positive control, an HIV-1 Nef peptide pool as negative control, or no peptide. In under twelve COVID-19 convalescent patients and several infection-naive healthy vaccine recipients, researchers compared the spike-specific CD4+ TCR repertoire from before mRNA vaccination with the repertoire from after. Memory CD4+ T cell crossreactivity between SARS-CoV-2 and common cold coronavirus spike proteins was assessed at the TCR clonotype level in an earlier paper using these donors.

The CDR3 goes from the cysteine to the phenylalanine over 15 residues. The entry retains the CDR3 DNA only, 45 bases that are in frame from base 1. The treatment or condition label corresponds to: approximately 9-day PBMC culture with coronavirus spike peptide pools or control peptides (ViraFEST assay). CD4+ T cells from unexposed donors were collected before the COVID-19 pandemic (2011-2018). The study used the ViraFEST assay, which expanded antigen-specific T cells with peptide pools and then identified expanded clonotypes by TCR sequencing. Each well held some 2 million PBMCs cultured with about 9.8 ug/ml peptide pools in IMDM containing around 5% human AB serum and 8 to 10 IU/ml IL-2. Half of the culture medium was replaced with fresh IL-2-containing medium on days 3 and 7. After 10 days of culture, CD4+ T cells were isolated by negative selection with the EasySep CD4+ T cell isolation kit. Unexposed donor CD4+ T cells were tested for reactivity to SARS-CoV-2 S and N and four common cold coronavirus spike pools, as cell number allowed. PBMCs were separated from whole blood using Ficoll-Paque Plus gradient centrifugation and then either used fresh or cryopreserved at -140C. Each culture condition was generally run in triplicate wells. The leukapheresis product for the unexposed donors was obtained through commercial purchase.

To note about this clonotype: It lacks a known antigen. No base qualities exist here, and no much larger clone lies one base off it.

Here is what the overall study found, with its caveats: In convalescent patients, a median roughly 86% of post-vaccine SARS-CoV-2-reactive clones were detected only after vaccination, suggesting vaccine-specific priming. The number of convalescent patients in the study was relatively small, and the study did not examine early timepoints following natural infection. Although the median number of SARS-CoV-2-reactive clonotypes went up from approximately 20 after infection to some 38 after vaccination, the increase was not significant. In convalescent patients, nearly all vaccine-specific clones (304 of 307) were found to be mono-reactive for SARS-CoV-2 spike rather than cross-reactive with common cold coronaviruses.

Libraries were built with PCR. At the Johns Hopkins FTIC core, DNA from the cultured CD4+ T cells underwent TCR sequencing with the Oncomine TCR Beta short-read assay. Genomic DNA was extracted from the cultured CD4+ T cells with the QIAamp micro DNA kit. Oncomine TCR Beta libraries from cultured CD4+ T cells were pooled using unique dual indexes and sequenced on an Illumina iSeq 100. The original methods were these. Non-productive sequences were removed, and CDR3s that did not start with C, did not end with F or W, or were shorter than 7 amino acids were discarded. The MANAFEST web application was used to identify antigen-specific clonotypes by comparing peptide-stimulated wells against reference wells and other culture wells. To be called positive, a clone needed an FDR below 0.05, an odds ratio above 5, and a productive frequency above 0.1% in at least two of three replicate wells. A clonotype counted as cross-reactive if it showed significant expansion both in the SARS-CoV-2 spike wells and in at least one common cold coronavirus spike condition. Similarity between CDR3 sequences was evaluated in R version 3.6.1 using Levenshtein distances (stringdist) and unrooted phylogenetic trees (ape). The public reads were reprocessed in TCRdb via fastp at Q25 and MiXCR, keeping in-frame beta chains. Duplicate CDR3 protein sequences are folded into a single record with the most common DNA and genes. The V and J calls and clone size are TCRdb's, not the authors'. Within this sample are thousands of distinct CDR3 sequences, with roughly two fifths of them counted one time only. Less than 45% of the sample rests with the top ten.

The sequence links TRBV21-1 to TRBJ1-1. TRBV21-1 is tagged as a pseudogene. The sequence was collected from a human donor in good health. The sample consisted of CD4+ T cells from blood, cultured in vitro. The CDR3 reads CASSKEETLLKLAFF. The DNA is TGTGCCAGCAGCAAAGAGGAGACCCTTCTTAAGCTAGCTTTCTTT.